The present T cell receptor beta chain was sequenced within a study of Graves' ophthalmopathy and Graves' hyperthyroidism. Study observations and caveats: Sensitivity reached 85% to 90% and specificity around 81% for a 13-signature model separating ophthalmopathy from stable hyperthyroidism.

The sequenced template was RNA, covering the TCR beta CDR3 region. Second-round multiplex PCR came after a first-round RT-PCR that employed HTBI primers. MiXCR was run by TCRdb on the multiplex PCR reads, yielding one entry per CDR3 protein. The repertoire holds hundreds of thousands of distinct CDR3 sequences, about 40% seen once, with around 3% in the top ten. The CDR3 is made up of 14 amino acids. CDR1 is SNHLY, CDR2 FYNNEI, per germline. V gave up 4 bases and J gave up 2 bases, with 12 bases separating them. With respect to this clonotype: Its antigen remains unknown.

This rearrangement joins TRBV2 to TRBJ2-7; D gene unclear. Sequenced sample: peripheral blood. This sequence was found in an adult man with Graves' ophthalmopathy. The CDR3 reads CASSAPINPYEQYF. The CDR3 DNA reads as TGTGCCAGCAGTGCCCCTATCAACCCCTACGAGCAGTACTTC.